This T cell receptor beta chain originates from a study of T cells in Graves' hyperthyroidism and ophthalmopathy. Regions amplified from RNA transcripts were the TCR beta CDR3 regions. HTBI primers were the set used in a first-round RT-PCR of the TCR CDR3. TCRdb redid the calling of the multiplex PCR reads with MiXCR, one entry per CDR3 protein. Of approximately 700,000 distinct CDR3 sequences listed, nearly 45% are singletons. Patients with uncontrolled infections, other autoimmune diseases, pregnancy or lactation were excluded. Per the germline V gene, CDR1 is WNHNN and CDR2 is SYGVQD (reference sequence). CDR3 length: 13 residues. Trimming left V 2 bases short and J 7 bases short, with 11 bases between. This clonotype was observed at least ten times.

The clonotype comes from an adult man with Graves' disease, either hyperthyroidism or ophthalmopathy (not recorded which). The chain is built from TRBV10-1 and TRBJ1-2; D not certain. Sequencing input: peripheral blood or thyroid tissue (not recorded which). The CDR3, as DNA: TGCGCCAGCAGTGAGGGACTAAGTGGTGGCTACACCTTC. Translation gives CASSEGLSGGYTF.